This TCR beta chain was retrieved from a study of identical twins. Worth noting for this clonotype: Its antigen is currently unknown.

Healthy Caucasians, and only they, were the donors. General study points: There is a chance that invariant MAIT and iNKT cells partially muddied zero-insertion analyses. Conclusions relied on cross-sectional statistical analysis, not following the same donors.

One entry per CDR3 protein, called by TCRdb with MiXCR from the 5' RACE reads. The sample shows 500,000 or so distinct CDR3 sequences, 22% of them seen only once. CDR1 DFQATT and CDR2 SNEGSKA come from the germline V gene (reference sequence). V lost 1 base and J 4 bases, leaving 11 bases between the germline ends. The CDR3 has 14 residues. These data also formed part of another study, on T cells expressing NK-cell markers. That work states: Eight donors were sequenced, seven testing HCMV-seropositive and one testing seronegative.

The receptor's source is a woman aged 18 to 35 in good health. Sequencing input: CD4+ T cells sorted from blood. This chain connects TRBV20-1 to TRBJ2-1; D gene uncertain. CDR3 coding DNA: TGCAGTGCTAGAGCTGGTGGGCGTTACAATGAGCAGTTCTTC. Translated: CSARAGGRYNEQFF.